This T cell receptor beta chain was profiled in a study of blood T cell repertoires in COVID-19. Study-wide background: Samples of COVID-19 (acute and convalescent) were obtained from the United States, Italy and Spain. The analysed material was cDNA or gDNA that came from T cells, B-cell-depleted T cells, or PBMCs.

The CDR3 contains 13 residues. Germline CDR1 reads MNHEY; CDR2 reads SVGAGI. With 3 bases removed from V and 0 bases from J, the gap between germline ends came to 6 bases. Source study methods: Reference gene primer amplification gave nucleated cell count estimates. Only in-frame clones appear in the TCRdb table, and some are missing; sequencing was by immunoSEQ multiplex PCR. The V and J calls and clone size come from that table; D and trimming were worked out from the DNA. The sample lists approximately 70,000 clones, around 86% seen once, with 9.5% to 13% in the top ten. What was sequenced was peripheral blood. This rearrangement joins TRBV6-5 to TRBJ2-7; D gene unclear. The TCR comes from a man between 65 and 85 years old with active or convalescent COVID-19. DNA of the CDR3: TGTGCCAGCAGTTATGACAACTCCTACGAGCAGTACTTC. Its translation: CASSYDNSYEQYF.